The clone carrying this T cell receptor beta chain was found once. CDR1 GTSNPN and CDR2 SVGIG come from the germline V gene (reference sequence). The CDR3 consists of 13 residues. V was cut by 0 bases and J by 4 bases, with 9 bases left in between. This entry belongs to a study of shared clonotypes between healthy human individuals. Assay used: immunoSEQ multiplex PCR; TCRdb lists only in-frame clones, some missing. Found here are over 850,000 clones, around 82% of them singletons; the top ten hold approximately 0.52%. This rearrangement joins TRBV30 to TRBJ1-2; no reliable D call. The sequenced sample consisted of memory CD4+ T cells from PBMCs. Subset meaning: CD45RA-negative fraction. The sequence came from a man between 18 and 29 years old in good health. Some clones in this sample may be carry-over from other donors' samples. CDR3: CAWSVGSAYGYTF. Written as DNA, the CDR3 is TGTGCCTGGAGTGTTGGAAGTGCCTATGGCTACACCTTC.